The text below deals with one TCR beta chain. This sample stems from a study of blood T cell repertoires in COVID-19. Study at large: The study drew acute and convalescent COVID-19 samples from the United States, Italy and Spain.

Under the authors' procedure: Scientists estimated how many nucleated cells there were by amplifying reference gene primers. Sequencing was performed with immunoSEQ multiplex PCR; in TCRdb, only in-frame clones are kept and a portion is missing. V, J and clone size are those of that table, while D and trimming were read from the DNA. Of approximately 190,000 clones in the sample, roughly nine tenths were seen once. Participants spanned ages about 18 to 90 years and resided in about 24 US areas. Participant-given clinical history determined each cohort assignment. V trimming: 5 bases; J trimming: 5 bases; junction bases outside the gene matches: 11. This CDR3 contains 16 residues. The V gene's germline CDR1 is MNHNY and CDR2 SVGAGI (reference sequence).

The clonotype comes from a woman aged 40 to 50 in a cohort exposed to, infected with or recovered from COVID-19 (not recorded which). The sequenced sample was PBMCs or T cells enriched from blood (not recorded which). V and J are TRBV6-6 and TRBJ2-2; 7 bases match TRBD2. CDR3 DNA: TGTGCCAGCAGTCCCCAGGTCCGCGGGAGAACCGGGGAGCTGTTTTTT. Its protein product is CASSPQVRGRTGELFF.